The rows below give T cell receptor beta chains drawn from one sample of a study of shared clonotypes between healthy human individuals. Libraries were prepared by immunoSEQ multiplex PCR; TCRdb keeps only in-frame clonotypes and omits some of them. The data show about 2.2 million clones, with 93% seen just once and over 1.5% held by the top ten. The sequenced sample was naive CD8+ T cells from PBMCs. All receptors come from a man aged 18 to 29 in good health. Some clones in this sample may be carry-over from other donors' samples. The CDR3 runs from the conserved cysteine through the conserved F or W. The D gene is left open where the match is weak. Size tells how often a clone was seen (once, few, many) or the class of an expanded clone, and some rows leave it out.

clone size	J gene	D gene	V gene	CDR3 protein	CDR3 DNA
NA	TRBJ2-3	NA	TRBV28	CASSLFTGSGTDTQYF	TGTGCCAGCAGTTTATTTACAGGGTCGGGCACAGATACGCAGTATTTT
NA	TRBJ2-7	TRBD2	TRBV28	CASSWTSPREVGSYEQYF	TGTGCCAGCAGTTGGACTAGCCCCCGCGAGGTTGGTTCCTACGAGCAGTACTTC
NA	TRBJ2-5	NA	TRBV27	CASSLLLADGQETQYF	TGTGCCAGCAGTTTACTCTTAGCGGACGGCCAAGAGACCCAGTACTTC
once	TRBJ2-1	NA	TRBV7-6	CASSLELRGGHEQFF	TGTGCCAGCAGCTTAGAGTTGAGGGGAGGACATGAGCAGTTCTTC
NA	TRBJ2-3	TRBD1	TRBV6-1	CASSAVGTGGSDTQYF	TGTGCCAGCAGTGCAGTAGGGACAGGGGGTTCAGATACGCAGTATTTT
NA	TRBJ1-5	TRBD1	TRBV11-2	CASSHAGTGTSSQHF	TGTGCCAGCAGCCACGCCGGGACAGGGACATCGTCCCAGCATTTT
NA	TRBJ2-7	NA	TRBV7-6	CASSLARLPSHEQYF	TGTGCCAGCAGCTTAGCGCGTCTCCCCAGCCACGAGCAGTACTTC
once	TRBJ2-7	TRBD1	TRBV6-4	CASSEFRGNEQYF	TGTGCCAGCAGTGAATTCAGGGGGAACGAGCAGTACTTC
NA	TRBJ1-1	NA	TRBV5-6	CASSSFRDFGYTEAFF	TGTGCCAGCAGCTCTTTCCGGGACTTCGGGTACACTGAAGCTTTCTTT
NA	TRBJ1-5	NA	TRBV10-3	CAIMKSVGQPQHF	TGTGCCATCATGAAGTCGGTGGGTCAGCCCCAGCATTTT
NA	TRBJ2-7	TRBD1	TRBV7-9	CASSLGDSKHEQYF	TGTGCCAGCAGCTTAGGGGACAGTAAACACGAGCAGTACTTC
NA	TRBJ2-2	NA	TRBV19	CASSIVSSSGELFF	TGTGCCAGTAGTATAGTGTCGAGTTCCGGGGAGCTGTTTTTT
NA	TRBJ1-1	NA	TRBV5-6	CASSMGGGWYTEAFF	TGTGCCAGCAGCATGGGTGGGGGATGGTACACTGAAGCTTTCTTT
NA	TRBJ1-1	TRBD1	TRBV28	CASSSNRDRGMRTTEAFF	TGTGCCAGCAGTTCGAACCGGGACAGGGGGATGAGGACCACTGAAGCTTTCTTT
NA	TRBJ2-1	TRBD1	TRBV4-1	CASSQGDRNNEQFF	TGCGCCAGCAGCCAAGGGGACAGGAACAATGAGCAGTTCTTC
NA	TRBJ2-2	NA	TRBV7-9	CASSVPTGELFF	TGTGCCAGCAGCGTACCGACCGGGGAGCTGTTTTTT
once	TRBJ1-2	TRBD1	TRBV6-5	CASSYDRDGYTF	TGTGCCAGCAGTTATGACAGGGACGGCTACACCTTC
once	TRBJ2-5	NA	TRBV29-1	CSVPLGAQYF	TGCAGCGTCCCCTTGGGTGCCCAGTACTTC
NA	TRBJ2-1	NA	TRBV4-1	CASSQDSGNEQFF	TGCGCCAGCAGCCAAGATAGTGGCAATGAGCAGTTCTTC
few	TRBJ1-1	NA	TRBV19	CASSIRGNTEAFF	TGTGCCAGTAGTATTCGTGGGAACACTGAAGCTTTCTTT
NA	TRBJ2-1	NA	TRBV19	CASSTGSSSYNEQFF	TGTGCCAGTAGTACGGGGTCCAGCTCCTACAATGAGCAGTTCTTC
NA	TRBJ1-5	TRBD1	TRBV4-1	CASSHTGTDYNQPQHF	TGCGCCAGCAGCCACACCGGGACAGACTACAATCAGCCCCAGCATTTT
NA	TRBJ1-2	NA	TRBV6-1	CASSGRKAYGYTF	TGTGCCAGCAGTGGCAGGAAGGCCTATGGCTACACCTTC
once	TRBJ2-1	NA	TRBV7-9	CASSLSFMDGSGNEQFF	TGTGCCAGCAGCTTAAGCTTTATGGATGGCAGTGGAAATGAGCAGTTCTTC
NA	TRBJ1-3	TRBD1	TRBV6-1	CASSEDRGTGNTIYF	TGTGCCAGCAGTGAAGACAGGGGGACTGGAAACACCATATATTTT
NA	TRBJ1-1	NA	TRBV21-1	CASPRDRGLGAFF	TGTGCCAGTCCCCGGGACAGGGGGCTAGGAGCTTTCTTT
NA	TRBJ1-1	NA	TRBV4-1	CASSQDSSQLGTEAFF	TGCGCCAGCAGCCAAGATAGCTCGCAGCTAGGCACTGAAGCTTTCTTT
NA	TRBJ1-2	TRBD1	TRBV27	CASSFKAGQDYGYTF	TGTGCCAGCAGTTTTAAAGCTGGACAGGACTATGGCTACACCTTC
NA	TRBJ2-3	TRBD2	TRBV5-6	CASSLAGAGDTQYF	TGTGCCAGCAGCTTAGCGGGAGCCGGAGATACGCAGTATTTT
NA	TRBJ2-7	NA	TRBV5-6	CASSFLGEQYF	TGTGCCAGCAGCTTTTTGGGAGAGCAGTACTTC
NA	TRBJ2-7	NA	TRBV7-9	CASSPAQVSYEQYF	TGTGCCAGCAGCCCCGCCCAGGTTTCCTACGAGCAGTACTTC
NA	TRBJ1-1	TRBD1	TRBV19	CASSPGQGGTEAFF	TGTGCCAGTAGTCCGGGACAGGGTGGGACTGAAGCTTTCTTT